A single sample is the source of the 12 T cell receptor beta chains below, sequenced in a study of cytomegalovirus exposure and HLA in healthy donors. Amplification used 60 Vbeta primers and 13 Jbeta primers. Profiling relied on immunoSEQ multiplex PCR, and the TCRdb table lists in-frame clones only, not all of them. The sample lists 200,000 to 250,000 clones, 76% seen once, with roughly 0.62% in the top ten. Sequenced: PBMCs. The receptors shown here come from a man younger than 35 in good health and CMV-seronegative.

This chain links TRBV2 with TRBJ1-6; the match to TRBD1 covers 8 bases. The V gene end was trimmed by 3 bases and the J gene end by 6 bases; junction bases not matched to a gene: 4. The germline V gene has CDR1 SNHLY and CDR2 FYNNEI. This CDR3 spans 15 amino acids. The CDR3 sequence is CASSERQGANSPLHF. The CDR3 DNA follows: TGTGCCAGCAGTGAGAGGCAGGGGGCTAATTCACCCCTCCACTTT.

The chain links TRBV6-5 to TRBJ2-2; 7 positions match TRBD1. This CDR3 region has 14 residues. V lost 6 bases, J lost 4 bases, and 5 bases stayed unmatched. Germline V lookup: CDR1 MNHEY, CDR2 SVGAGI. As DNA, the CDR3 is TGTGCCAGCAGACAAAACAGGGGCACCGGGGAGCTGTTTTTT. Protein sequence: CASRQNRGTGELFF.

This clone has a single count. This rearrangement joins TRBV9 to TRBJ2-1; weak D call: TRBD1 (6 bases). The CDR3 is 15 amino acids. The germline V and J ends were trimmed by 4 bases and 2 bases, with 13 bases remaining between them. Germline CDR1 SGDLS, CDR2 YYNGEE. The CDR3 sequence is CASSPSEGAYNEQFF. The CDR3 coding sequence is TGTGCCAGCAGCCCCTCCGAGGGGGCCTACAATGAGCAGTTCTTC.

CDR3 DNA sequence: TGTGCCAGCAGCCCGAGGACAGGACTCTACGAGCAGTACTTC. Translating gives CASSPRTGLYEQYF. This chain uses TRBV9 with TRBJ2-7, with TRBD1 matching 7 bases. Germline V lookup: CDR1 SGDLS, CDR2 YYNGEE. The CDR3 sequence is 14 residues long. V dropped 4 bases and J dropped 3; count of bases not matched to a gene: 7.

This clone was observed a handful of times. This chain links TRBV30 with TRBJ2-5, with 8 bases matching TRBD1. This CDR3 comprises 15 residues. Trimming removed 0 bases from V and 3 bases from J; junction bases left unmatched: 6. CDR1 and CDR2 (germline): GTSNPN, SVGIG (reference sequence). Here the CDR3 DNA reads TGTGCCTGGAGTGTACCTGGGACAGGAAAAGAGACCCAGTACTTC. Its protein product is CAWSVPGTGKETQYF.

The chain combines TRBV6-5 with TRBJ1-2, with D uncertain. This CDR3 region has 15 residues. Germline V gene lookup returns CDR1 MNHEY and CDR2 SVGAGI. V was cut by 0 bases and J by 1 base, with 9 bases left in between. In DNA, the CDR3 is TGTGCCAGCAGTTACTCGCGGACTCATAACTATGGCTACACCTTC. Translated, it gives CASSYSRTHNYGYTF.

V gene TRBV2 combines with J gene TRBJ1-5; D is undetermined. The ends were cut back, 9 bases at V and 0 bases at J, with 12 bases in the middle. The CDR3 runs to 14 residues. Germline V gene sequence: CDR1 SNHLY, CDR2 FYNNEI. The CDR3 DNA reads TGTGCCAGTAGTACGGTTTATAGCAATCAGCCCCAGCATTTT. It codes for CASSTVYSNQPQHF.

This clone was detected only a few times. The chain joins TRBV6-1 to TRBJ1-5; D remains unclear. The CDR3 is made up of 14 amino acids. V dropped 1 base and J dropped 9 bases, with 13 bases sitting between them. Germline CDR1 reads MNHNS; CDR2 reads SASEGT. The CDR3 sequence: CASSEEWRFRPQHF. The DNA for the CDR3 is TGTGCCAGCAGTGAAGAGTGGAGATTTCGGCCCCAGCATTTT.

The CDR3 region is CASSPKAGYEQYF. The CDR3 DNA follows: TGTGCCAGCAGCCCCAAGGCGGGGTACGAGCAGTACTTC. This chain links TRBV7-9 with TRBJ2-7; tentative D call: TRBD2 (6 bases). The CDR3 has 13 amino acids. Trimming removed 5 bases at V and 4 bases at J, with 12 bases between. Germline V gene sequence: CDR1 SEHNR, CDR2 FQNEAQ (reference sequence).

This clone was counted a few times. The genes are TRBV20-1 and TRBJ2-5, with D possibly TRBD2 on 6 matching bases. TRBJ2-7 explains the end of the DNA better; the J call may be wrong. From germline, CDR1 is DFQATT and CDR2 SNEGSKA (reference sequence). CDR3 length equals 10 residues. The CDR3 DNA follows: TGCGCGGTGGGGGGAAGCGAGCAGTACTTC. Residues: CAVGGSEQYF.

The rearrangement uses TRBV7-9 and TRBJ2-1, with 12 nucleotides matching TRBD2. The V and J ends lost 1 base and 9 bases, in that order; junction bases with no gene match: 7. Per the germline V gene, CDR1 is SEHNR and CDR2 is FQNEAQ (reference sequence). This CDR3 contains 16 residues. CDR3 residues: CASSLGASGRGGEQFF. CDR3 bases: TGTGCCAGCAGCTTAGGGGCTAGCGGGAGGGGGGGTGAGCAGTTCTTC.

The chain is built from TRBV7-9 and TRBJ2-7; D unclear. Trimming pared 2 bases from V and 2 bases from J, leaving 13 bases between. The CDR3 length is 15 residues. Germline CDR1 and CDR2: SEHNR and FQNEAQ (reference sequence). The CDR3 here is CASSLTPSPAYEQYF. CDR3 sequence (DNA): TGTGCCAGCAGCTTAACACCGTCCCCTGCCTACGAGCAGTACTTC.